This is a list of T cell receptor beta chains from one sample in a study of blood T cell repertoires in COVID-19. Assay: immunoSEQ multiplex PCR; the TCRdb copy retains only in-frame clones and omits some. This table holds 120,000 to 150,000 clones, approximately 86% found once. Sequencing was performed on peripheral blood. The receptors originated from a woman in her sixties or seventies with acute or convalescent COVID-19. CDR3s include the opening cysteine and the closing phenylalanine or tryptophan.

V: TRBV12-3/TRBV12-4; J: TRBJ1-6; CDR3: CASSAQQETPLHF
V: TRBV13; J: TRBJ2-7; CDR3: CASTLGPAGWNF
V: TRBV6-2/TRBV6-3; J: TRBJ2-7; CDR3: CASSNQWEQYF
V: TRBV18; J: TRBJ2-7; CDR3: CASSRGGVTYEQYF
V: TRBV28; J: TRBJ2-2; CDR3: CASSLGALAGTGELFF
V: TRBV30; J: TRBJ1-2; CDR3: CAWSSPGQGAQSGYTF
V: TRBV6-4; J: TRBJ2-7; CDR3: CASRVAGETYEQYF
V: TRBV9; J: TRBJ2-7; CDR3: CASSVDWSSYEQYF
V: TRBV6-5; J: TRBJ1-5; CDR3: CASSRQDNQPQHF
V: TRBV11-2; J: TRBJ2-1; CDR3: CASSYTSGGYNEQFF
V: TRBV7-2; J: TRBJ1-6; CDR3: CASSFRNSPLHF
V: TRBV30; J: TRBJ2-2; CDR3: CAWSIPGLNTGELFF
V: TRBV11-1; J: TRBJ1-2; CDR3: CASSYRGGYTF
V: TRBV28; J: TRBJ1-4; CDR3: CASSPGGLATNEKLFF
V: TRBV28; J: TRBJ1-2; CDR3: CASRHRDIGRKNYGYTF
V: TRBV6-5; J: TRBJ2-7; CDR3: CASRLGGTYEQYF
V: TRBV11-3; J: TRBJ2-1; CDR3: CASSLVAGALYNEQFF
V: TRBV15; J: TRBJ1-5; CDR3: CATSYGQNQPQHF
V: TRBV5-6; J: TRBJ2-7; CDR3: CASSLFSGIYEQYF
V: TRBV27; J: TRBJ2-2; CDR3: CASSTFTSTGELFF
V: TRBV6-5; J: TRBJ1-1; CDR3: CASSYGAGGTMTEAFF
V: TRBV19; J: TRBJ2-4; CDR3: CASSIPSLAGGAKNIQYF
V: TRBV6-6; J: TRBJ2-7; CDR3: CASRDPGQASYEQYF
V: TRBV12-3/TRBV12-4; J: TRBJ2-7; CDR3: CASSRGYEQYF
V: TRBV13; J: TRBJ2-7; CDR3: CASSLPSRAEEQYF
V: TRBV6-2/TRBV6-3; J: TRBJ1-5; CDR3: CASSSQGQPQHF
V: TRBV6-6; J: TRBJ1-5; CDR3: CASSPTGSNQPQHF
V: TRBV28; J: TRBJ2-7; CDR3: CASMVAGTGEEQYF
V: TRBV11-3; J: TRBJ2-3; CDR3: CASSPPSGGLTDTQYF
V: TRBV5-4; J: TRBJ2-1; CDR3: CASSLAASGGYNEQFF
V: TRBV9; J: TRBJ2-2; CDR3: CASSVVRGSGTGELFF